These T cell receptor beta chains were read from a single sample in a study of OX40 agonist ivuxolimab in advanced cancers. This table comes from immunoSEQ multiplex PCR, and its TCRdb copy is limited to in-frame clones, with some not included. The table has 65,000 to 70,000 clones, 70% to 80% seen once. The sequenced sample was CD4+ or CD8+ T cells sorted from blood, obtained in a trial of the OX40 agonist ivuxolimab. These receptors came from an adult with an advanced solid tumor such as melanoma, head and neck, liver or kidney cancer. Each CDR3 is given with its conserved first and last residue. The D gene is left open where the match is weak.

J: TRBJ1-3; V: TRBV6-5; D: NA; CDR3: CASSLQGDSGNTIYF
J: TRBJ2-3; V: TRBV4-1; D: TRBD2; CDR3: CASSQDPLRGGSTDTQYF
J: TRBJ2-3; V: TRBV18; D: NA; CDR3: CASSPRVDTQYF
J: TRBJ2-5; V: TRBV6-1; D: TRBD2; CDR3: CASSERGAGRDSGETQYF
J: TRBJ1-1; V: TRBV14; D: NA; CDR3: CASSHRGAEAFF
J: TRBJ1-4; V: TRBV29-1; D: TRBD1; CDR3: CSGRSGGGEKLFF
J: TRBJ2-7; V: TRBV18; D: TRBD1; CDR3: CASSPGGQEYYEQYF
J: TRBJ2-1; V: TRBV19; D: TRBD1; CDR3: CASRGQSSYNEQFF
J: TRBJ2-1; V: TRBV19; D: TRBD2; CDR3: CASAGGSYNEQFF
J: TRBJ2-1; V: TRBV10-3; D: NA; CDR3: CAIRQSSYNEQFF
J: TRBJ2-3; V: TRBV27; D: TRBD2; CDR3: CASSFLASGSIVPTDTQYF
J: TRBJ2-1; V: TRBV11-2; D: TRBD2; CDR3: CASSLVISSGGPFQFF
J: TRBJ2-3; V: TRBV5-4; D: TRBD2; CDR3: CASSSGGSSRTDTQYF
J: TRBJ2-7; V: TRBV5-1; D: TRBD1; CDR3: CASGQGGGEQYF
J: TRBJ2-7; V: TRBV6-5; D: TRBD2; CDR3: CASSRAGEVYEQYF
J: TRBJ2-7; V: TRBV4-1; D: TRBD2; CDR3: CASSQDPSGIYEQYF
J: NA; V: TRBV5-1; D: TRBD1; CDR3: CASSSQGYEQYF
J: TRBJ1-1; V: TRBV11-1; D: TRBD1; CDR3: CASSPGTDTEAFF
J: TRBJ2-5; V: TRBV2; D: NA; CDR3: CASRYRATFQETQYF
J: TRBJ1-4; V: TRBV18; D: TRBD1; CDR3: CASSPTRQGGEKLFF
J: TRBJ1-3; V: TRBV5-6; D: TRBD1; CDR3: CASSRQGTGNTIYF
J: TRBJ2-3; V: TRBV15; D: TRBD2; CDR3: CATSKTSGRAEDTQYF
J: TRBJ1-2; V: TRBV2; D: NA; CDR3: CASSEAFVGYGYTF
J: TRBJ1-3; V: TRBV18; D: NA; CDR3: CASSLSRGDSGNTIYF